This is a list of T cell receptor beta chains from one sample in a study of a mutant IDH1 vaccine in newly diagnosed glioma. No antigen is known for these receptors. The method was immunoSEQ multiplex PCR; TCRdb's version includes in-frame clones alone and lacks a portion of them. Of tens of thousands of clones in the sample, about 83% were seen once. Material: PBMCs, obtained from a glioma patient whose treatment included an IDH1 peptide vaccine. These receptors all come from a middle-aged man with glioma. Each CDR3 is given with its conserved first and last residue. Fields, in order: J gene, D gene, clone size, V gene, CDR3 protein, CDR3 DNA. The D gene is left open where the match is weak. Clone size appears in some rows only: once, few, many, or a class for an expanded clone.

>TRBJ2-7|TRBD2|NA|TRBV4-2
CASSLGLEGHEQYF
TGTGCCAGCAGCTTGGGACTAGAGGGGCACGAGCAGTACTTC
>TRBJ2-2|NA|NA|TRBV28
CASSSRTDLTGELFF
TGTGCCAGCAGTTCCCGGACGGATCTCACCGGGGAGCTGTTTTTT
>TRBJ2-2|TRBD2|once|TRBV5-1
CASSLVPSGSSGELFF
TGCGCCAGCAGCTTGGTCCCTAGCGGGAGCAGCGGGGAGCTGTTTTTT
>TRBJ1-5|NA|NA|TRBV27
CASTFRFHSNQPQHF
TGTGCCAGCACTTTCAGGTTCCATAGCAATCAGCCCCAGCATTTT
>TRBJ2-7|NA|once|TRBV5-4
CASSLPGQLLEQYF
TGTGCCAGCAGCTTGCCCGGACAGCTGCTCGAGCAGTACTTC
>TRBJ1-1|NA|NA|TRBV27
CASSLRAGNTEAFF
TGTGCCAGCAGTTTACGAGCAGGAAACACTGAAGCTTTCTTT
>TRBJ2-2|NA|once|TRBV19
CASSIGGGGTTGELFF
TGTGCCAGTAGTATAGGGGGAGGGGGCACCACCGGGGAGCTGTTTTTT
>TRBJ2-5|NA|NA|TRBV6-1
CASSDQGFGTQYF
TGTGCCAGCAGTGATCAGGGGTTTGGGACCCAGTACTTC
>TRBJ1-1|NA|NA|TRBV5-1
CASSLAGGVPGGGTEAFF
TGCGCCAGCAGCTTGGCCGGGGGGGTACCTGGTGGTGGAACTGAAGCTTTCTTT
>TRBJ1-1|NA|NA|TRBV10-3
CAISDLGGGTEAFF
TGTGCCATCAGTGATCTGGGGGGAGGCACTGAAGCTTTCTTT
>TRBJ2-7|NA|few|TRBV4-2
CASSHGASEDYEQYF
TGTGCCAGCAGCCACGGGGCTAGCGAGGACTACGAGCAGTACTTC
>TRBJ2-5|TRBD2|NA|TRBV4-2
CASSQDGLREFETQYF
TGTGCCAGCAGCCAAGATGGGCTGCGGGAGTTTGAGACCCAGTACTTC
>TRBJ2-5|NA|once|TRBV5-1
CASSSGGETQYF
TGCGCCAGCAGCTCCGGAGGGGAGACCCAGTACTTC
>TRBJ1-2|NA|NA|TRBV5-1
CASSLALGPGYTF
TGCGCCAGCAGCTTGGCCTTAGGGCCCGGCTACACCTTC
>TRBJ1-1|NA|NA|TRBV5-6
CASSSSPHTEAFF
TGTGCCAGCAGCTCGTCACCACACACTGAAGCTTTCTTT
>TRBJ1-2|NA|NA|TRBV5-6
CASSRRGGSYGYTF
TGTGCCAGCAGCCGGAGGGGGGGGAGCTATGGCTACACCTTC
>TRBJ2-7|TRBD2|NA|TRBV5-4
CASIWGGPTIEQYF
TGTGCCAGCATCTGGGGGGGACCCACGATTGAGCAGTACTTC
>TRBJ2-7|TRBD2|NA|TRBV19
CASSTRPSGTSSYEQYF
TGTGCCAGTAGTACTCGTCCTAGCGGCACCTCCTCCTACGAGCAGTACTTC
>TRBJ2-7|NA|NA|TRBV28
CASSLTSGRRDEQYF
TGTGCCAGCAGTTTAACTTCAGGGCGCCGCGACGAGCAGTACTTC
>TRBJ1-3|NA|NA|TRBV4-1
CASRSRAFGNTIYF
TGCGCCAGCAGGTCCAGGGCGTTCGGAAACACCATATATTTT
>TRBJ2-1|TRBD2|NA|TRBV19
CASTTSGSYNEQFF
TGTGCCAGCACAACTAGCGGCTCCTACAATGAGCAGTTCTTC
>TRBJ1-2|NA|NA|TRBV13
CASRRTDGYTF
TGTGCCAGCAGACGGACGGATGGCTACACCTTC
>TRBJ2-7|NA|NA|TRBV7-2
CASSLGDNSYEQYF
TGTGCCAGCAGCTTAGGGGACAACTCCTACGAGCAGTACTTC
>TRBJ2-4|TRBD2|NA|TRBV19
CATSTGGRAVNIQYF
TGTGCCACTAGTACCGGCGGGAGGGCCGTGAACATTCAGTACTTC
>TRBJ2-1|NA|NA|TRBV19
CASSISNVQQFF
TGTGCCAGTAGTATAAGTAACGTCCAGCAGTTCTTC
>TRBJ1-1|NA|NA|TRBV6-5
CASSYSGREAFF
TGTGCCAGCAGTTACTCGGGGCGTGAAGCTTTCTTT
>TRBJ1-5|NA|NA|TRBV7-2
CASSLIGRNQPQHF
TGTGCCAGCAGCTTAATAGGCAGAAATCAGCCCCAGCATTTT
>TRBJ2-7|NA|NA|TRBV5-1
CASSYTATYEQYF
TGCGCCAGCAGCTACACAGCAACCTACGAGCAGTACTTC
>TRBJ2-6|NA|NA|TRBV7-8
CASSFTSSGANVLTF
TGTGCCAGCAGCTTCACAAGTTCAGGGGCCAACGTCCTGACTTTC
>TRBJ2-1|NA|NA|TRBV29-1
CSVSQGHEQFF
TGCAGCGTTTCCCAAGGGCATGAGCAGTTCTTC